Listed below are T cell receptor beta chains from one sample, sequenced in a study of T cells expressing NK-cell markers. TCRdb re-called the 5' RACE reads and shows each CDR3 protein once, DNA omitted. The sample spans roughly 380,000 distinct CDR3 sequences; the ten largest clones claim roughly 5.2%. The sequencing sample was made of blood T cells: a sorted CD56 or NKG2C T cell subset, CD4+ or CD8+ T cells, or bulk PBMC T cells (not recorded which). These receptors came from a man aged 18-75 years in good health. Both conserved end residues are part of each CDR3.

CDR3	J	length	V
CASSYSTSEAFF	TRBJ1-1	12	TRBV6-5
CASSPDRGLYTIYF	TRBJ1-3	14	TRBV7-2
CAISECYGSGGDEQFF	TRBJ2-1	16	TRBV10-3
CASKRRAGTSGGSLLNEQFF	TRBJ2-1	20	TRBV6-4
CASSRTTPTDTQYF	TRBJ2-3	14	TRBV12-3/TRBV12-4
CASSPTGNSPLHF	TRBJ1-6	13	TRBV18
CASSTKQGSSYEQYF	TRBJ2-7	15	TRBV18
CASSLGASGANVLTF	TRBJ2-6	15	TRBV11-2
CASSSQTVAEAFF	TRBJ1-1	13	TRBV7-3
CASSPGTGGLHEQYF	TRBJ2-7	15	TRBV5-1
CASAYRTDTQYF	TRBJ2-3	12	TRBV6-6
CASSQGQTNEKLFF	TRBJ1-4	14	TRBV5-4
CATKDSRSNQPQQF	TRBJ1-5	14	TRBV24-1
CASSPRGQNTEAFF	TRBJ1-1	14	TRBV3-1
CASSSLGGTHPDTQYF	TRBJ2-3	16	TRBV28
CASSLDRLGPARFWFF	TRBJ2-1	16	TRBV11-2
CASSLGSQNKRRVKFF	TRBJ2-1	16	TRBV12-3/TRBV12-4